One and the same sample provided the 15 T cell receptor beta chains below, sequenced in a study of cytomegalovirus exposure and HLA in healthy donors. Researchers ran the PCR with 60 Vbeta and 13 Jbeta primers. Profiled with immunoSEQ multiplex PCR; TCRdb holds only in-frame clones, not every one. The top ten clones hold 3.1% of a sample with approximately 130,000 clones, under 85% of them seen once. Material: PBMCs. The receptor source for this set is a man younger than 45 in good health and CMV-seronegative.

This sequence joins TRBV5-1 and TRBJ1-1, with D maybe TRBD1 (5 bases). V was pared by 6 bases and J by 1 base, with 22 bases between. Germline CDR1 is SGHRS and CDR2 is YFSETQ. The CDR3 runs 17 residues. CDR3 in DNA: TGCGCCAGCACTTTTACCCCGAGGACAAACAAGAACACTGAAGCTTTCTTT. Residues: CASTFTPRTNKNTEAFF.

V is TRBV6-6 and J is TRBJ1-1; D unclear. The length of the CDR3 is 13 residues. V dropped 2 bases and J dropped 4 bases, with 8 bases sitting between them. Looked up from germline, CDR1 is MNHNY and CDR2 is SVGAGI (reference sequence). CDR3: CASSYAETTEAFF. The CDR3 DNA is TGTGCCAGCAGTTACGCAGAAACCACTGAAGCTTTCTTT.

The table lists this clone with a few counts. V is TRBV5-6 and J is TRBJ2-5; TRBD1 aligns across 8 bases. Germline V gives CDR1 SGHDT, CDR2 YYEEEE. The trim removed 0 bases at V and 5 bases at J, leaving 6 bases unmatched. The CDR3 spans 15 residues. The CDR3 loop is CASSLATGAGETQYF. CDR3 nucleotides: TGTGCCAGCAGCTTGGCGACAGGGGCTGGCGAGACCCAGTACTTC.

V is TRBV18 and J is TRBJ1-4; a weak D match, TRBD1 (6 bases). The CDR3 contains 14 residues. CDR1 and CDR2 (germline): KGHSH, LQKENI. V dropped 4 bases and J dropped 7 bases, with 13 bases sitting between them. CDR3 DNA: TGTGCCAGCTCACGGGACACGGCAATTGAAAAACTGTTTTTT. Residues: CASSRDTAIEKLFF.

The V and J genes are TRBV5-1 and TRBJ2-1, with 9 positions matching TRBD1. The CDR3 is 16 amino acids. Per the germline V gene, CDR1 is SGHRS and CDR2 is YFSETQ. V lost 0 bases, J lost 3 bases, and 4 bases stayed unmatched. The CDR3 region has the DNA TGCGCCAGCAGCTTGGAGAGACAGGGGGGCTACAATGAGCAGTTCTTC. The encoded protein is CASSLERQGGYNEQFF.

In this sample, this clone turned up a few times. The chain carries TRBV4-3 and TRBJ2-3; 8 nucleotides match TRBD2. The V gene end was trimmed by 0 bases and the J gene end by 2 bases; junction bases not matched to a gene: 7. Germline-derived CDR1 and CDR2 are LGHNA and YSLEER. CDR3 length: 17 residues. The CDR3 region is CASSQETLLADTDTQYF. CDR3 coding DNA: TGCGCCAGCAGCCAAGAGACGTTACTAGCGGACACAGATACGCAGTATTTT.

The chain combines TRBV5-1 with TRBJ2-1; D is undetermined. The CDR3 is made up of 12 amino acids. Germline V CDR1 and CDR2: SGHRS, YFSETQ. V was clipped by 0 bases and J by 8 bases, with 6 bases between them. The CDR3 loop is CASSLAVDEQFF. The CDR3 nucleotides are TGCGCCAGCAGCTTGGCGGTAGATGAGCAGTTCTTC.

CDR3 nucleotide sequence: TGCGCCAGCAGCTTTGACGGGGGGGGCGAGCAGTACTTC. Encoded protein: CASSFDGGGEQYF. This sequence joins TRBV5-1 and TRBJ2-7; 8 bases map to TRBD2. The CDR3 is 13 amino acids. CDR1 is SGHRS, CDR2 YFSETQ, per germline. Germline trimming cut 2 bases from V and 6 bases from J; bases unmatched to any gene: 4. Complete variable domain (other parts from reference TRBV5-1 and TRBJ2-7): KAGVTQTPRYLIKTRGQQVTLSCSPISGHRSVSWYQQTPGQGLQFLFEYFSETQRNKGNFPGRFSGRQFSNSRSEMNVSTLELGDSALYLCASSFDGGGEQYFGPGTRLTVT.

The J gene is TRBJ2-1, the V gene TRBV7-3; D unresolved. The germline gives CDR1 SGHTA, CDR2 FQGTGA. Trimming removed 5 bases at V and 9 bases at J, with 11 bases between. This CDR3 has 12 amino acids. CDR3 residues: CASSPPSREQFF. Here the CDR3 DNA reads TGTGCCAGCAGCCCCCCTAGTCGTGAGCAGTTCTTC.

The chain has TRBV5-6 and TRBJ1-5; D unresolved. Germline lookup yields CDR1 SGHDT and CDR2 YYEEEE. The CDR3 contains 16 residues. Trimming took off 4 bases at V and 9 bases at J, with 23 bases between the two ends. The CDR3 reads CASSHFGLAGGRPQHF. The CDR3 DNA is TGTGCCAGCAGCCATTTCGGACTCGCTGGAGGGAGGCCCCAGCATTTT. Combining the CDR3 with reference TRBV5-6 and TRBJ1-5 gives the whole variable domain DAGVTQSPTHLIKTRGQQVTLRCSPKSGHDTVSWYQQALGQGPQFIFQYYEEEERQRGNFPDRFSGHQFPNYSSELNVNALLLGDSALYLCASSHFGLAGGRPQHFGDGTRLSIL.

The DNA of the CDR3 is TGTGCCAGCGAACGGGGGGATACGCAGTATTTT. It codes for CASERGDTQYF. The chain couples TRBV6-5 to TRBJ2-3; TRBD2 is a possible D gene (6 bases). With 8 bases removed from V and 6 bases from J, the gap between germline ends came to 9 bases. From germline, CDR1 is MNHEY and CDR2 SVGAGI. The CDR3 is 11 residues long.

This chain joins TRBV7-8 and TRBJ1-4; weak D call: TRBD1 (6 bases). V was trimmed by 6 bases and J by 0 bases, leaving 8 bases between them. The CDR3 contains 14 residues. CDR1 is SGHVS, CDR2 FQNEAQ, per germline. The CDR3 loop reads CASSWTATNEKLFF. DNA of the CDR3: TGTGCCAGCAGTTGGACAGCAACTAATGAAAAACTGTTTTTT.

The genes are TRBV29-1 and TRBJ1-2; D is unclear. Trimming pared 7 bases from V and 1 base from J, leaving 10 bases between. Looked up from germline, CDR1 is SQVTM and CDR2 is ANQGSEA. The CDR3 is 12 amino acids. CDR3 residues: CSGAEGNYGYTF. CDR3 bases: TGCAGCGGGGCGGAGGGTAACTATGGCTACACCTTC.

The chain recombines TRBV7-3 with TRBJ2-2; a possible D gene is TRBD2 (5 bases). Germline V gene lookup returns CDR1 SGHTA and CDR2 FQGTGA. V lost 0 bases, J lost 5 bases, and 13 bases lay in between. This CDR3 is 16 amino acids long. DNA for the CDR3: TGTGCCAGCAGCTTAACGTCTAGTAGAGGGACCGGGGAGCTGTTTTTT. Amino acids: CASSLTSSRGTGELFF.

This chain uses TRBV7-9 with TRBJ2-7; the D is unclear. Trimming removed 5 bases at V and 3 bases at J, with 8 bases between. Germline V gives CDR1 SEHNR, CDR2 FQNEAQ (reference sequence). This CDR3 is 12 amino acids long. The CDR3 DNA is TGTGCCAGCAGCACAATCGACTACGAGCAGTACTTC. Its protein is CASSTIDYEQYF.